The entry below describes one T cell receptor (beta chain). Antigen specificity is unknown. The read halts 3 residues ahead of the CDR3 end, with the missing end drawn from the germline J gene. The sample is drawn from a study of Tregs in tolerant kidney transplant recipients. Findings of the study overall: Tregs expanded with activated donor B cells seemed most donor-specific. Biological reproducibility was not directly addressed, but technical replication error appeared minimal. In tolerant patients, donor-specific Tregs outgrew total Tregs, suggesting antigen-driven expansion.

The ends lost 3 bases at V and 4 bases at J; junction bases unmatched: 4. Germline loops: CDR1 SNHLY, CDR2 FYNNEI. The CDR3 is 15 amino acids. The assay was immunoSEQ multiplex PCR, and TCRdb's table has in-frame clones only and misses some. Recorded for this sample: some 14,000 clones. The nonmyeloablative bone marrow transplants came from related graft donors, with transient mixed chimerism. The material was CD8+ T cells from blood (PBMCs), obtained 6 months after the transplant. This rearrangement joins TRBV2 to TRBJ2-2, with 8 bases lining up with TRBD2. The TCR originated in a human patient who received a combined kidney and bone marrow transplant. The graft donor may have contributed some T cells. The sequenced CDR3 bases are TGTGCCAGCAGTGATAGCGGGGTGGGCACCGGGGAG. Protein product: CASSDSGVGTGE. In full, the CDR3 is CASSDSGVGTGELFF. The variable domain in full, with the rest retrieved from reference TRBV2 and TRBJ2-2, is EPEVTQTPSHQVTQMGQEVILRCVPISNHLYFYWYRQILGQKVEFLVSFYNNEISEKSEIFDDQFSVERPDGSNFTLKIRSTKLEDSAMYFCASSDSGVGTGELFFGEGSRLTVL.